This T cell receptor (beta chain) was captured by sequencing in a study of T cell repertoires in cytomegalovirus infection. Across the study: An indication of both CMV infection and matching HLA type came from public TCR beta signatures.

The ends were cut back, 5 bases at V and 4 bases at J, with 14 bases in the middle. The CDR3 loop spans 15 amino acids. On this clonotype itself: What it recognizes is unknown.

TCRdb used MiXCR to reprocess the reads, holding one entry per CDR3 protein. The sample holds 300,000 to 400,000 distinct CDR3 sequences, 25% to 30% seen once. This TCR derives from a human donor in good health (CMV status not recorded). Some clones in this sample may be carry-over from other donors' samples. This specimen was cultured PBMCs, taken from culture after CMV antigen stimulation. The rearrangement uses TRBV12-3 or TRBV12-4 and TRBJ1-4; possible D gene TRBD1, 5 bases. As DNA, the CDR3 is TGTGCCAGCAGTACAGACCGGGGGGTTAATGAAAAACTGTTTTTT. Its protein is CASSTDRGVNEKLFF.